The source of this T cell receptor (beta chain) is a study of blood T cells in healthy people across ages. Using a J-beta primer mix together with a sample-barcoded 5' primer, a second PCR was run for roughly 6 to 12 cycles. Template switching added a 12-random-nucleotide identifier to every cDNA molecule. TCRdb independently ran MiXCR on the 5' RACE reads; one entry per CDR3 protein. The sample lists roughly 680,000 distinct CDR3 sequences; around 49% were seen once. The CDR3 has 14 amino acids. J is TRBJ2-5 and V is TRBV12-3 or TRBV12-4; the match to TRBD2 covers 10 bases. The end of the DNA is better explained by TRBJ2-7, so the J call may be wrong. The specimen was blood. The receptor was isolated from a woman aged 55-69 years in good health. This chain's CDR3 is CASSNSGRNYEQYF. CDR3 nucleotides: TGTGCCAGCAGCAATAGCGGGAGGAACTACGAGCAGTACTTC.